This T cell receptor (beta chain) appears in the sequencing data of a study of shared clonotypes between healthy human individuals (dated by TCRdb to the early 2020s). For the wider study: A couple of women and three men aged 18 to 49 years were included in the cohort. Different laboratories and diverse techniques were used to prepare libraries and sequence TCR repertoires, to increase sequencing depth and limit assay-specific biases. For each donor, CD4 naive and CD4 memory were each given three plates, CD8 naive was given two plates, and CD8 memory was given one plate. Blood TCR repertoires of roughly five healthy adults were deeply sequenced to estimate repertoire size and the extent of clonotype sharing between individuals. Per donor, leukapheresis produced somewhere between about 0.8 and 9 billion PBMCs.

The donors were healthy, HIV-negative adults with no recently reported acute infections or vaccinations. Only Caucasian adults living in Nashville, Tennessee, USA were represented among the donors. CD4+ T cells were enriched through magnetic negative selection, after which naive cells were positively selected on CD45RA and the remaining negative fraction served as the memory subset. Blood was collected by leukapheresis, and PBMCs were isolated by Ficoll-Histopaque density gradient centrifugation and then cryopreserved in liquid nitrogen vapor phase. Analytical flow cytometry was used to check the purity and quantity of every magnetically sorted T cell population. From each sorted fraction, genomic DNA was isolated and quantified by UV absorbance on a Nanodrop 2000c. Comments on this clone: What this receptor recognizes is not known. Per-nucleotide qualities are absent, and no much larger clonotype sits a single base away.

Measured from the cysteine to the phenylalanine, the CDR3 is 14 residues long. Kept here is only the CDR3 DNA, which spans 42 bases and is read in frame from base 1. V lost 3 bases and J lost 7 bases; the stretch between them is 15 bases long. Looking up the germline V gene yields CDR1 SGHAT and CDR2 FQNNGV. Points the paper makes about the study in general: Higher generation probabilities were observed for clonotypes shared by all four sorted-subset donors than for non-shared clonotypes. Sharing across several donors was observed for approximately 5% of naive CD4, over 3% of naive CD8, 2% to 2.5% of memory CD4, and about 0.39% of memory CD8 clonotypes. Estimated clonotype richness was generally larger for naive than for memory subsets. The small number of donors limited the genetic and exposure-history diversity represented. Sampling was restricted to blood, and TCR repertoires in tissues likely differ from the TCR repertoires found in blood. Pairwise subsampling indicated that sequencing depth was expected to affect the degree of clonotype sharing among donors. Incomplete sequencing was indicated by rarefaction of sorted-subset datasets, despite the large sequencing depth.

TCR CDR3 regions were amplified from genomic DNA by multiplex PCR using the deep immunoSEQ assay. Extracted genomic DNA from each cell subset was spread evenly across all wells of several immunoSEQ 96-well plates, with each plate serving as a replicate. Each replicate PCR for sorted subsets received around 210 ng genomic DNA, equal to tens of thousands of T cell genomes. Purified libraries were quantified with a Qubit 3.0 fluorometer, sized on a Bioanalyzer 2100, and re-quantified with the KAPA Library Quantification kit. Each immunoSEQ 96-well plate was sequenced on its own single-read 150-cycle Illumina NextSeq 550 flow cell. Regarding the original processing steps: Because only junctional sequences without quality scores were contained in the immunoSEQ output, filtering matching that applied to full-length reads could not be performed. Sequences were annotated with PyIR, a Python wrapper for IgBLAST v1.9, using IMGT germline references to assign V/J genes and CDR3. Reads with weak V/J assignments (E-value above 1e-6), missing CDR3, stop codons, out-of-frame junctions, or ambiguous translated residues were removed. A V3J clonotype was defined by an identical inferred V gene, J gene, and CDR3 amino acid sequence. To compute the percentage overlap between repertoires, the number of shared unique clonotypes was divided by the size of the smaller repertoire. RTK rarefaction, the Chao1 estimator, and Recon v2.1 estimates of unobserved clonotypes were used to assess repertoire richness. Generation probabilities were computed with OLGA for all TCRbeta clonotypes obtained by the gDNA method from a handful of donors. The table comes from immuneACCESS by way of TCRdb, which keeps in-frame sequences with V and J called. Part of the clones is missing from these tables; in studies checked, under half for an unresolved V gene and the rest for unknown reasons. The V and J calls and clone size come from that table; D and trimming were worked out from the DNA. The sample data list approximately 620,000 clones, and about 97% of these were observed just once. The ten most abundant clones make up 0.045% to 0.06% of the sample.

The sample comprised naive CD4+ T cells sorted from blood. The sample's cell subset or site label, decoded: CD45RA+ positively selected. This receptor was obtained from a woman aged 30 to 39 in good health. The chain employs TRBV11-2 and TRBJ1-2; the D gene is perhaps TRBD1, on 5 matching bases. The DNA sequence is given as TGTGCCAGCAGCTTCCCGGGGGGGAATGGTGGCTACACCTTC. The translation is CASSFPGGNGGYTF.